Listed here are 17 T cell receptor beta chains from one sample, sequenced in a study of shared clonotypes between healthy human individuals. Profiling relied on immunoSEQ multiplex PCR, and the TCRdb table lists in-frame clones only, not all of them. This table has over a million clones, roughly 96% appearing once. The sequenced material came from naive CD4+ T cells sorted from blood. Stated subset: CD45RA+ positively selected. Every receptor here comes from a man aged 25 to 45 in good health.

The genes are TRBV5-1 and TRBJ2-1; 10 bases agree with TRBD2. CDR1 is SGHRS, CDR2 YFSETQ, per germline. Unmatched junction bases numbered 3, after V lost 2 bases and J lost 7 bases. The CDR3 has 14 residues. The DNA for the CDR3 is TGCGCCAGCAGCTTATTGACTAGCGGGAATGAGCAGTTCTTC. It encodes CASSLLTSGNEQFF.

The chain's CDR3 is CASSGGGRDEQFF. The DNA of the CDR3 is TGTGCCAGCAGCGGGGGAGGTAGGGATGAGCAGTTCTTC. The chain carries TRBV4-2 and TRBJ2-1; weak D call: TRBD2 (6 bases). The ends were cut back, 5 bases at V and 8 bases at J, with 13 bases in the middle. The CDR3 spans 13 residues. Germline CDR1 reads LGHNA; CDR2 reads YNFKEQ.

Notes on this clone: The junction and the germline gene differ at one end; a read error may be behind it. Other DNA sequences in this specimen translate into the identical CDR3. The DNA for the CDR3 is TGTGCCACCAGCAGAGATCGCGGGACCGGGACGTTT. This encodes CATSRDRGTGTF. The gene calls are TRBV15 and TRBJ1-4; the D gene is possibly TRBD1 (5 bases). CDR1 is LNHNV and CDR2 is YYDKDF in the germline V gene (reference sequence). The CDR3 extends over 12 amino acids.

The CDR3 loop reads CASSRGLAGGQSSYEQYF. The CDR3 DNA reads TGTGCCAGCAGCCGCGGACTAGCGGGAGGCCAGAGCTCCTACGAGCAGTACTTC. J is TRBJ2-7 and V is TRBV27; 14 nucleotides align to TRBD2. CDR1 is MNHEY and CDR2 is SMNVEV in the germline V gene (reference sequence). The CDR3 extends over 18 amino acids. Germline trimming cut 6 bases from V and 0 bases from J; bases unmatched to any gene: 10.

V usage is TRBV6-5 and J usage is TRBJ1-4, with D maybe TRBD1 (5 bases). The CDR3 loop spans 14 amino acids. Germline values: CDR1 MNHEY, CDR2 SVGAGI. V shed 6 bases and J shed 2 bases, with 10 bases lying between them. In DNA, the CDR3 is TGTGCCAGCAGCAAAGGGGCCACTAATGAAAAACTGTTTTTT. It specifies CASSKGATNEKLFF.

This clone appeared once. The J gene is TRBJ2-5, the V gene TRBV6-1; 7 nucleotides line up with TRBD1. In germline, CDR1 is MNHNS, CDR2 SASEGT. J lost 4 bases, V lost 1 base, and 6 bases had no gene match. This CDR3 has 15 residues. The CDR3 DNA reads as TGTGCCAGCAGTGAAGAAGGGGGCCGAATAGAGACCCAGTACTTC. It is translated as CASSEEGGRIETQYF.

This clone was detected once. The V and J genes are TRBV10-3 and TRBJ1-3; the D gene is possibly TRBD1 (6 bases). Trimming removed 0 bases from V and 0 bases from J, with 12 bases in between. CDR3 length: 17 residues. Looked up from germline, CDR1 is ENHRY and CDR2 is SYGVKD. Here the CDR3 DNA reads TGTGCCATCAGTGAGTCGGGGACATCAAACTCTGGAAACACCATATATTTT. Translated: CAISESGTSNSGNTIYF.

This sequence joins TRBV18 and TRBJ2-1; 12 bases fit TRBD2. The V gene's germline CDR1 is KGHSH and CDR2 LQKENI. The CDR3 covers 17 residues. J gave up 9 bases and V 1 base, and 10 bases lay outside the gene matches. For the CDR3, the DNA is TGTGCCAGCTCACCACGGACTAGCGGGACCGGTGGCGGTGAGCAGTTCTTC. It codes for CASSPRTSGTGGGEQFF.

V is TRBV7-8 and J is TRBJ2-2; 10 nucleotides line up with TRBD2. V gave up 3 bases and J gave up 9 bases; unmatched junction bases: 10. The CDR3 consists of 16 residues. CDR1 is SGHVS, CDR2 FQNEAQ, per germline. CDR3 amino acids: CASSFPSGSLRRELFF. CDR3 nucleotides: TGTGCCAGCAGCTTCCCTAGCGGGAGTCTTCGGAGGGAGCTGTTTTTT.

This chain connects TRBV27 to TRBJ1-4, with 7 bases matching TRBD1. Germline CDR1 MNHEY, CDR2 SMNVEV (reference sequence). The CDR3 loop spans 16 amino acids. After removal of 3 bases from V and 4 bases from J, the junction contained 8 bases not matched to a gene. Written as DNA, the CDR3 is TGTGCCAGCAGTTTCCACAGGGGAGGCCTTAATGAAAAACTGTTTTTT. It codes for CASSFHRGGLNEKLFF.

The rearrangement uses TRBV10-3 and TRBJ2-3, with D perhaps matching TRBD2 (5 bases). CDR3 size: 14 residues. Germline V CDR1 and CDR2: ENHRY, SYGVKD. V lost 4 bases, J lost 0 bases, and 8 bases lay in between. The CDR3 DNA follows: TGTGCCATCAGTGGAGGAGGCAGCACAGATACGCAGTATTTT. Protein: CAISGGGSTDTQYF.

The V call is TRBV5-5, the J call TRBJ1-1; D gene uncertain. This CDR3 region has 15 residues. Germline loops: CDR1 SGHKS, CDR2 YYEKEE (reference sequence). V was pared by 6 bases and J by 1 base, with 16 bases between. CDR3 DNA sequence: TGTGCCAGCACCCCGCAGATACTCACGAACACTGAAGCTTTCTTT. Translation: CASTPQILTNTEAFF.

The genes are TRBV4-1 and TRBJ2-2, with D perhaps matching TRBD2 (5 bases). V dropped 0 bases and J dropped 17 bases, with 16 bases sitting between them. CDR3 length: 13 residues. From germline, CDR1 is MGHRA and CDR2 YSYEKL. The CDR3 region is CASSQDGARTQFF. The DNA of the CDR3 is TGCGCCAGCAGCCAAGACGGCGCGAGGACTCAATTTTTT.

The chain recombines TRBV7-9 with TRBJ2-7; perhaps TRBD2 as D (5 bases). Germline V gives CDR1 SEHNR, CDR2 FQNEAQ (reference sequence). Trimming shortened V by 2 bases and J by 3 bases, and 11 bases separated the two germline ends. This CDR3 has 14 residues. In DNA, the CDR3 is TGTGCCAGCAGCTTAACCCGAGAGGGCTACGAGCAGTACTTC. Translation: CASSLTREGYEQYF.

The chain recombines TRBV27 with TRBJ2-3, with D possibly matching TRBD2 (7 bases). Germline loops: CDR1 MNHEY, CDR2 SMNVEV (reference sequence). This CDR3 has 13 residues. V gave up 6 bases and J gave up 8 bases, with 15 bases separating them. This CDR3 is CASSPMGGGTQYF. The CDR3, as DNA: TGTGCCAGCAGCCCCATGGGAGGGGGTACGCAGTATTTT.

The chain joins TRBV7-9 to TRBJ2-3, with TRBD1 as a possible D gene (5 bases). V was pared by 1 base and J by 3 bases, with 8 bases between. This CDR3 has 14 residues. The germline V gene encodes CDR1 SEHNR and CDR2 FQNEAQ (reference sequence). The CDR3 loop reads CASSLGTRTDTQYF. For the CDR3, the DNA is TGTGCCAGCAGCTTAGGGACAAGGACAGATACGCAGTATTTT.

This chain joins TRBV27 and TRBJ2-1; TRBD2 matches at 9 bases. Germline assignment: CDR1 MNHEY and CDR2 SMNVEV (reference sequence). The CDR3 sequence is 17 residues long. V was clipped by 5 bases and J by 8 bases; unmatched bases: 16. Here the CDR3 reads CASSNPPGSGRLDEQFF. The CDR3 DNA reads TGTGCCAGCAGTAACCCGCCCGGTAGCGGGAGATTGGATGAGCAGTTCTTC.